The clone carrying this T cell receptor beta chain appeared a few times. Its antigen is not identified. These data belong to a study of blood T cells in healthy people across ages. Study observations and caveats: Naive CD4+ cells and diversity were both higher in long-lived donors than in aged donors.

A sample-barcoded 5' primer and a J-beta primer mix were used in a second PCR of roughly 6 to 11 cycles. Every sample gave at least 2.5 million paired-end reads containing CDR3. TCRdb used MiXCR to reprocess the 5' RACE reads, holding one entry per CDR3 protein. This table has 1.5 million to 2 million distinct CDR3 sequences, about two fifths appearing once. Trimming pared 2 bases from V and 9 bases from J, leaving 8 bases between. Looked up from germline, CDR1 is MNHEY and CDR2 is SVGAGI. The CDR3 has 13 residues. Donors ranged from about 6 to 90 years old and were healthy Caucasians in Russia. This clonotype was sampled from a human donor in good health. The rearrangement uses TRBV6-5 and TRBJ1-6; tentative D call: TRBD1 (5 bases). Material: blood. In DNA, the CDR3 is TGTGCCAGCAGTTACGGGCAGGGTTCACCCCTCCACTTT. Its protein product is CASSYGQGSPLHF.